A single sample is the source of the 20 T cell receptor beta chains below, sequenced in a study of CD8+ T cells in alopecia areata (dated by TCRdb to 2017 to 2018). The time point label, read with the paper, signifies: baseline before oral tofacitinib. To prepare the library, the immunoSEQ multiplex PCR assay was applied. For TCR sequencing, RNA was extracted from every sample and reverse transcribed into cDNA to serve as template. Held by TCRdb, this immuneACCESS table contains in-frame sequences only and omits some clones. Under half of the omission traces to an unresolved V gene where checked; the cause of the rest is unknown. Here the sample has 180,000 or so clones; about 72% occur a single time. The top ten hold about 10% of the sample. Source: CD8+ T cells sorted from blood, taken at week 0. The receptors were gathered from a human donor with alopecia areata.

The chain links TRBV29-1 to TRBJ2-1; 7 nucleotides align to TRBD1. The CDR3 spans 14 residues. Germline CDR1 reads SQVTM; CDR2 reads ANQGSEA. V dropped 7 bases and J dropped 4; count of bases not matched to a gene: 10. This CDR3 reads CSASGTDHYNEQFF. The CDR3 DNA sequence: TGCAGCGCCTCCGGGACAGATCATTACAATGAGCAGTTCTTC.

This clone came up once. The chain employs TRBV29-1 and TRBJ1-2; possible D gene TRBD1, 5 bases. There are 13 residues in the CDR3. The germline V gene has CDR1 SQVTM and CDR2 ANQGSEA. V was clipped by 4 bases and J by 7 bases, with 16 bases between them. In DNA, the CDR3 is TGCAGCGTTGTAGGGCAGGGCTCTGGTGGCTACACCTTC. It yields the protein CSVVGQGSGGYTF.

This clone was picked up a small number of times. The rearrangement joins TRBV7-2 to TRBJ1-1; D is undetermined. This CDR3 is 13 amino acids long. The V end lost 4 bases, the J end lost 10 bases, and 16 bases lay between the germline ends. CDR1 is SGHTA, CDR2 FQGNSA, per germline. In DNA form, the CDR3 reads TGTGCCAGCAGCTCCGACCGAGCGTCGGGAGCTTTCTTT. Translation gives CASSSDRASGAFF.

J is TRBJ2-5 and V is TRBV4-1, with 8 bases identical to TRBD2. The CDR3 loop spans 15 amino acids. The germline gives CDR1 MGHRA, CDR2 YSYEKL. Trimming cost V 9 bases and J 5 bases; bases outside gene matches: 14. CDR3 sequence: CASSPTTGGMETQYF. CDR3 in DNA: TGCGCCAGTAGTCCTACTACGGGGGGGATGGAGACCCAGTACTTC.

V is TRBV5-6 and J is TRBJ2-1; no clear D gene. The CDR3 sequence is 12 residues long. Trimming left V 4 bases short and J 5 bases short, with 7 bases between. Germline V gene sequence: CDR1 SGHDT, CDR2 YYEEEE. Here the CDR3 DNA reads TGTGCCAGCAGCCCGGATGACAATGAGCAGTTCTTC. Residues: CASSPDDNEQFF.

This clone is labeled large. The chain combines TRBV7-8 with TRBJ2-7, with a weak D call TRBD2 (5 bases). CDR1 and CDR2 from the germline V gene are SGHVS and FQNEAQ. The CDR3 has 13 amino acids. V shed 5 bases and J shed 7 bases, with 15 bases lying between them. DNA of the CDR3: TGTGCCAGCAGCCAGGCGGTGGACTGGGAGCAGTACTTC. Translated, it gives CASSQAVDWEQYF.

This chain links TRBV7-2 with TRBJ2-7, with D maybe TRBD2 (5 bases). With 6 bases removed from V and 6 bases from J, the gap between germline ends came to 18 bases. The germline V gene encodes CDR1 SGHTA and CDR2 FQGNSA. This CDR3 region has 14 residues. The chain's CDR3 is CASRPDSLSVEQYF. In DNA form, the CDR3 reads TGTGCCAGCAGACCGGACTCCCTCTCAGTCGAGCAGTACTTC. Full variable domain (remainder filled in from reference TRBV7-2 and TRBJ2-7): GAGVSQSPSNKVTEKGKDVELRCDPISGHTALYWYRQSLGQGLEFLIYFQGNSAPDKSGLPSDRFSAERTGGSVSTLTIQRTQQEDSAVYLCASRPDSLSVEQYFGPGTRLTVT.

The rearrangement uses TRBV13 and TRBJ2-2; D may be TRBD1 (5 bases). From germline, CDR1 is PRHDT and CDR2 FYEKMQ (reference sequence). V was clipped by 4 bases and J by 3 bases, with 15 bases between them. The CDR3 is 16 amino acids. DNA of the CDR3: TGTGCCAGCAGCTCCGTATACAGGCGCCACACCGGGGAGCTGTTTTTT. It is translated as CASSSVYRRHTGELFF.

The chain employs TRBV4-2 and TRBJ1-4; D is unresolved. Germline V gene lookup returns CDR1 LGHNA and CDR2 YNFKEQ. Trimming took off 3 bases at V and 0 bases at J, with 8 bases between the two ends. This CDR3 has 15 residues. DNA for the CDR3: TGTGCCAGCAGCCACGACGGTGCAACTAATGAAAAACTGTTTTTT. Residues: CASSHDGATNEKLFF.

The chain uses TRBV7-2 and TRBJ2-2; possible D gene TRBD1, 6 bases. Germline V gene lookup returns CDR1 SGHTA and CDR2 FQGNSA. V lost 5 bases, J lost 4 bases, and 14 bases lay in between. This CDR3 has 15 residues. The CDR3 region has the DNA TGTGCCAGCAGCCTCGGGCCGACAGGCACCGGGGAGCTGTTTTTT. As protein: CASSLGPTGTGELFF. Full variable domain (outside the CDR3, taken from reference TRBV7-2 and TRBJ2-2): GAGVSQSPSNKVTEKGKDVELRCDPISGHTALYWYRQSLGQGLEFLIYFQGNSAPDKSGLPSDRFSAERTGGSVSTLTIQRTQQEDSAVYLCASSLGPTGTGELFFGEGSRLTVL.

This clone has just one count. The V gene is TRBV27, the J gene TRBJ1-1; D is perhaps TRBD1 (5 bases). Per germline, CDR1 MNHEY and CDR2 SMNVEV (reference sequence). The V end was cut by 3 bases, the J end by 0 bases, with 8 bases between. This CDR3 has 14 residues. CDR3 region: CASSFRVMNTEAFF. DNA of the CDR3: TGTGCCAGCAGTTTCAGGGTTATGAACACTGAAGCTTTCTTT.

The rearrangement links TRBV4-2 to TRBJ2-3, with 9 bases matching TRBD2. There are 17 residues in the CDR3. Looked up from germline, CDR1 is LGHNA and CDR2 is YNFKEQ. J gave up 5 bases and V 5 bases, and 14 bases lay outside the gene matches. The CDR3 protein is CASSDLVRGGEGDTQYF. DNA for the CDR3: TGTGCCAGCAGCGATCTCGTCCGCGGGGGGGAGGGAGATACGCAGTATTTT.

This clone was seen only once. The V gene is TRBV5-6, the J gene TRBJ1-5; 7 bases are a match to TRBD1. From germline, CDR1 is SGHDT and CDR2 YYEEEE. The V gene end was trimmed by 3 bases and the J gene end by 0 bases; junction bases not matched to a gene: 3. The CDR3 runs to 15 residues. Here the CDR3 DNA reads TGTGCCAGCAGCTACGGGACAGATAGCAATCAGCCCCAGCATTTT. Its translation: CASSYGTDSNQPQHF.

V gene TRBV5-6 combines with J gene TRBJ2-1; D is possibly TRBD1 (8 bases). This CDR3 comprises 16 residues. The V gene lost 5 bases and the J gene lost 5 bases, with 20 bases spanning the gap. Germline V gene sequence: CDR1 SGHDT, CDR2 YYEEEE. The CDR3 loop reads CASRWEGDRLNNEQFF. CDR3 coding DNA: TGTGCCAGCAGGTGGGAGGGGGACAGGCTAAACAATGAGCAGTTCTTC.

The V and J genes are TRBV4-1 and TRBJ2-1; possibly TRBD2 for D (5 bases). Germline loops: CDR1 MGHRA, CDR2 YSYEKL. V was pared by 0 bases and J by 4 bases, with 28 bases between. The CDR3 spans 21 residues. The CDR3 DNA follows: TGCGCCAGCAGCCAAGACAAGGATGAGTGGGGAGTGAAGTGGATATACAATGAGCAGTTCTTC. Its translation is CASSQDKDEWGVKWIYNEQFF.

This clone was counted only a few times. V and J are TRBV7-2 and TRBJ2-1; 7 bases match TRBD2. After removal of 0 bases from V and 3 bases from J, the junction contained 2 bases not matched to a gene. The V gene's germline CDR1 is SGHTA and CDR2 FQGNSA. The CDR3 is 15 amino acids. The CDR3 loop is CASSLAGGDYNEQFF. The CDR3 nucleotides read TGTGCCAGCAGCTTAGCGGGGGGGGACTACAATGAGCAGTTCTTC.

This clone showed up just a few times. The chain uses TRBV29-1 and TRBJ2-1; TRBD2 aligns across 10 bases. Per germline, CDR1 SQVTM and CDR2 ANQGSEA. The CDR3 spans 15 residues. V lost 2 bases and J lost 3; bases outside the gene matches: 4. The DNA of the CDR3 is TGCAGCGTTGAATTAGCGGGGGGCTTCTACAATGAGCAGTTCTTC. This sequence encodes CSVELAGGFYNEQFF.

This clone turned up a few times. The chain uses TRBV19 and TRBJ1-5; D may be TRBD1 (6 bases). Germline V gene lookup returns CDR1 LNHDA and CDR2 SQIVND (reference sequence). Trimming cost V 3 bases and J 5 bases, with 14 bases left between them. This CDR3 region has 15 residues. CDR3 in DNA: TGTGCCAGTAGTATTTATCGGGGGGCAGATCAGCCCCAGCATTTT. Protein product: CASSIYRGADQPQHF. Combining the CDR3 with reference TRBV19 and TRBJ1-5 gives the whole variable domain DGGITQSPKYLFRKEGQNVTLSCEQNLNHDAMYWYRQDPGQGLRLIYYSQIVNDFQKGDIAEGYSVSREKKESFPLTVTSAQKNPTAFYLCASSIYRGADQPQHFGDGTRLSIL.

The chain couples TRBV7-9 to TRBJ1-2; the D gene is possibly TRBD1 (6 bases). Germline V gene data show CDR1 as SEHNR and CDR2 as FQNEAQ (reference sequence). This CDR3 region has 15 residues. Trimming took 4 bases from V and 4 from J, leaving 16 bases between them. CDR3 residues: CASSSQGGTIYGYTF. CDR3 bases: TGTGCCAGCAGCTCACAGGGAGGGACTATCTATGGCTACACCTTC.

This clone showed up just a few times. V usage is TRBV10-3 and J usage is TRBJ1-3; D is uncertain. Trimming pared 10 bases from V and 0 bases from J, leaving 16 bases between. CDR3 size: 15 residues. Germline CDR1 ENHRY, CDR2 SYGVKD. The CDR3 DNA follows: TGTGCCACCCTTCGCGGGGAGAGCTCTGGAAACACCATATATTTT. It yields the protein CATLRGESSGNTIYF.